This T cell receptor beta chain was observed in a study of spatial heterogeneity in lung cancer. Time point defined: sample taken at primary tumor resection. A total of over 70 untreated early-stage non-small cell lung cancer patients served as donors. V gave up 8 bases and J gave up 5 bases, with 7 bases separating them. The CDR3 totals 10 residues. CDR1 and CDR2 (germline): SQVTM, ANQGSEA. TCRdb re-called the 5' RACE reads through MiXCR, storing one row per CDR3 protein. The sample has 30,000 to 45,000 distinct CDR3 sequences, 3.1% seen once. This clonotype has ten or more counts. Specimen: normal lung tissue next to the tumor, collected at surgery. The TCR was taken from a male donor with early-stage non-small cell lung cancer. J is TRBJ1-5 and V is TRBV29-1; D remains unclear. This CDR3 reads CSPPHQPQHF. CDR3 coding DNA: TGCAGCCCGCCTCATCAGCCCCAGCATTTT.